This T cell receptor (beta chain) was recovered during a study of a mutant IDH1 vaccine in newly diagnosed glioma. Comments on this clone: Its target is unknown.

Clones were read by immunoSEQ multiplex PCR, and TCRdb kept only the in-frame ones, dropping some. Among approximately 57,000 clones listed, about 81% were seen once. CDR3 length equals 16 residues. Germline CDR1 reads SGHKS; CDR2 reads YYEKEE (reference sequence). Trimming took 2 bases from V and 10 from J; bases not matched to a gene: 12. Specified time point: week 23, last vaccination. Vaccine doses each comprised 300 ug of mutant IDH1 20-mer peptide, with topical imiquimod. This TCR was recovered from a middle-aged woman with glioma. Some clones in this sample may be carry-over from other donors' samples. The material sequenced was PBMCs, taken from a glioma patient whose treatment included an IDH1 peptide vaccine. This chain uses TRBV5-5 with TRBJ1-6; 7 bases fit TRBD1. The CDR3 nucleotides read TGTGCCAGCAGCTTCCGCGCCGGGACAGTCTTATCACCCCTCCACTTT. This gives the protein CASSFRAGTVLSPLHF.